Each of the 15 T cell receptor beta chains below was sequenced from the same sample in a study of cytomegalovirus exposure and HLA in healthy donors. Amplification used 60 Vbeta primers and 13 Jbeta primers. The protocol was immunoSEQ multiplex PCR, while the TCRdb copy is restricted to in-frame clones and leaves out a portion. The profile shows tens of thousands of clones, roughly 76% of them singletons. What was sequenced was PBMCs. These TCRs come from a man aged 18 to 30 in good health and CMV-seronegative.

The gene calls are TRBV10-3 and TRBJ1-3; unclear D gene. V lost 2 bases and J lost 0, with 14 bases in between. The CDR3 totals 17 residues. The V gene's germline CDR1 is ENHRY and CDR2 SYGVKD. In DNA, the CDR3 is TGTGCCATCAGTGAGAAGGGAGGACTCCGCTCTGGAAACACCATATATTTT. Translating it yields CAISEKGGLRSGNTIYF.

The V call is TRBV15, the J call TRBJ2-7; possibly TRBD1 for D (8 bases). The CDR3 contains 16 residues. Per germline, CDR1 LNHNV and CDR2 YYDKDF (reference sequence). Trimming took off 3 bases at V and 7 bases at J, with 22 bases between the two ends. CDR3 in DNA: TGTGCCACCAGCAGGGACTTTCAGGGGGCGGGGGTTGAGCAGTACTTC. It specifies CATSRDFQGAGVEQYF.

There are a few counts of this clone. The chain links TRBV18 to TRBJ2-1; the D gene is possibly TRBD2 (7 bases). The germline V gene encodes CDR1 KGHSH and CDR2 LQKENI. There are 14 residues in the CDR3. Trimming cost V 9 bases and J 3 bases, with 15 bases left between them. The CDR3 bases are TGTGCCAGTTCCATCGGGGGGCTCTACAATGAGCAGTTCTTC. As protein: CASSIGGLYNEQFF.

This clone was counted once. The chain has TRBV7-9 and TRBJ1-1; D perhaps matches TRBD1 (6 bases). The V end was cut by 5 bases, the J end by 3 bases, with 13 bases between. Germline V gives CDR1 SEHNR, CDR2 FQNEAQ (reference sequence). This CDR3 region has 14 residues. Here the CDR3 DNA reads TGTGCCAGCAGCCACAGGGAAGCGGACACTGAAGCTTTCTTT. Its protein product is CASSHREADTEAFF.

CDR3 sequence reads: CASSLEGNGYTF. Here the CDR3 DNA reads TGTGCCAGCAGTCTAGAGGGTAATGGCTACACCTTC. J is TRBJ1-2 and V is TRBV28; D not certain. Germline V gives CDR1 MDHEN, CDR2 SYDVKM. V lost 5 bases to trimming and J lost 6 bases, with 10 bases between them. The CDR3 contains 12 residues.

The rearrangement joins TRBV7-3 to TRBJ2-1, with 10 positions matching TRBD2. The CDR3 length is 19 residues. J gave up 0 bases and V 4 bases, and 12 bases lay outside the gene matches. Germline V gene sequence: CDR1 SGHTA, CDR2 FQGTGA. In nucleotides, the CDR3 is TGTGCCAGCAGCTCTAGCGGGGGCCCTCCCCTCAGCTCCTACAATGAGCAGTTCTTC. Translating it yields CASSSSGGPPLSSYNEQFF.

V and J are TRBV27 and TRBJ2-3, with 7 bases matching TRBD1. Unmatched junction bases numbered 13, after V lost 5 bases and J lost 5 bases. CDR1 MNHEY and CDR2 SMNVEV come from the germline V gene (reference sequence). CDR3 length equals 16 residues. The CDR3 region is CASSRRGLEGGDTQYF. For the CDR3, the DNA is TGTGCCAGCAGTCGTAGGGGGCTTGAGGGTGGAGATACGCAGTATTTT.

This clone was counted between two and nine times. V usage is TRBV5-8 and J usage is TRBJ2-7, with TRBD2 as a possible D gene (6 bases). Deletions cut 3 bases from V and 5 bases from J, with 9 bases between. The CDR3 runs to 12 residues. Germline V lookup: CDR1 SGHTS, CDR2 YDEGEE. The CDR3 protein is CASSWAGHEQYF. CDR3 DNA: TGTGCCAGCAGCTGGGCGGGGCACGAGCAGTACTTC.

This sequence joins TRBV19 and TRBJ1-6, with TRBD1 identical over 10 bases. The CDR3 is 16 residues long. Germline CDR1 LNHDA, CDR2 SQIVND (reference sequence). Losses at the gene ends were 6 bases for V and 5 bases for J; bases not matched to a gene: 7. The CDR3 reads CASRTDRGGHNSPLHF. The CDR3 coding sequence is TGTGCCAGTAGGACGGACAGGGGGGGACATAATTCACCCCTCCACTTT.

The V call is TRBV28, the J call TRBJ1-1; D might be TRBD1 (5 bases). The CDR3 contains 14 residues. V gave up 4 bases and J gave up 3 bases, with 12 bases separating them. CDR1 and CDR2 (germline): MDHEN, SYDVKM. The CDR3 DNA reads as TGTGCCAGCAGTTCCGTCGGGGGTTACACTGAAGCTTTCTTT. Translating gives CASSSVGGYTEAFF.

This clone showed up just a few times. The J gene is TRBJ2-1, the V gene TRBV6-5; the D is unclear. This CDR3 has 14 residues. V lost 0 bases to trimming and J lost 4 bases, with 7 bases between them. Germline V gene sequence: CDR1 MNHEY, CDR2 SVGAGI. This CDR3 is CASSYSTQYNEQFF. DNA for the CDR3: TGTGCCAGCAGTTACTCGACACAGTACAATGAGCAGTTCTTC.

The gene calls are TRBV5-8 and TRBJ2-1; 11 bases match TRBD2. The CDR3 loop spans 18 amino acids. Germline CDR1 reads SGHTS; CDR2 reads YDEGEE. J was trimmed by 8 bases and V by 0 bases; bases with no gene match: 13. As DNA, the CDR3 is TGTGCCAGCAGCTTGGACCACGGACTGGGTAGCGGGGGGGATGAGCAGTTCTTC. Translating gives CASSLDHGLGSGGDEQFF.

The chain links TRBV27 to TRBJ1-2; D remains unclear. Germline lookup yields CDR1 MNHEY and CDR2 SMNVEV (reference sequence). Trimming cost V 0 bases and J 4 bases, with 9 bases left between them. The CDR3 contains 14 residues. DNA for the CDR3: TGTGCCAGCAGTTTATCGAGGGCCTCCTATGGCTACACCTTC. Its translation is CASSLSRASYGYTF.

This sequence joins TRBV28 and TRBJ1-3; TRBD1 is a possible D gene (5 bases). Trimming shortened V by 3 bases and J by 4 bases, and 16 bases separated the two germline ends. The germline V gene has CDR1 MDHEN and CDR2 SYDVKM. The length of the CDR3 is 16 residues. The CDR3 protein is CASSLWRGGSGNTIYF. The CDR3 nucleotides are TGTGCCAGCAGTTTGTGGAGGGGTGGCTCAGGAAACACCATATATTTT.

This rearrangement joins TRBV6-5 to TRBJ1-2, with 10 positions matching TRBD1. V was pared by 6 bases and J by 6 bases, with 7 bases of the junction left unmatched. This CDR3 has 14 amino acids. Germline assignment: CDR1 MNHEY and CDR2 SVGAGI. CDR3 amino acids: CASSQGQGSHGYTF. In DNA form, the CDR3 reads TGTGCCAGCAGCCAGGGACAGGGGTCCCATGGCTACACCTTC.